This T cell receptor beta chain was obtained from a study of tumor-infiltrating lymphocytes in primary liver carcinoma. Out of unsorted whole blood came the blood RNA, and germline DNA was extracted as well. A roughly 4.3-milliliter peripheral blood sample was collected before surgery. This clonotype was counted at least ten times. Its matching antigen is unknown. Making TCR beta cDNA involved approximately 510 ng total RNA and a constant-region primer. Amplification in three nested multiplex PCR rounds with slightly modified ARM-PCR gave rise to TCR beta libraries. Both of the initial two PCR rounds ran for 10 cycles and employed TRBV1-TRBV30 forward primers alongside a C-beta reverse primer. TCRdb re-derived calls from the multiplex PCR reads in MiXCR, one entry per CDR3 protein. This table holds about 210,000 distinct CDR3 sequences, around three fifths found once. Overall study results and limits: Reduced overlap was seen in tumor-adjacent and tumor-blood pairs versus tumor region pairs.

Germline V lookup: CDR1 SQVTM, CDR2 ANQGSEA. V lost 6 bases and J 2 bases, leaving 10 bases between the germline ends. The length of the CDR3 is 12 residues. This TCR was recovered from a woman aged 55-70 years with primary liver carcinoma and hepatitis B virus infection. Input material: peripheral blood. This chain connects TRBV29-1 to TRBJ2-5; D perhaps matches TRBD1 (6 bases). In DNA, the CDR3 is TGCAGCGTCCCGACAGGACAAGAGACCCAGTACTTC. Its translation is CSVPTGQETQYF. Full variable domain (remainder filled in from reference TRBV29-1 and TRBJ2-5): SAVISQKPSRDICQRGTSLTIQCQVDSQVTMMFWYRQQPGQSLTLIATANQGSEATYESGFVIDKFPISRPNLTFSTLTVSNMSPEDSSIYLCSVPTGQETQYFGPGTRLLVL.